The present T cell receptor (beta chain) was sequenced within a study of shared clonotypes between healthy human individuals. Points from the study as a whole: When naive CD4 clonotypes were compared across several donors, 4% to 6.5% were shared. Rarefaction curves obtained for sorted subsets showed sequencing incomplete despite large depth. Among donors, the sharing of clonotypes was expected to be influenced by sequencing depth.

In its sample, this clone was seen once. Antigen: not known. The CDR3 totals 14 residues. Germline CDR1 MDHEN, CDR2 SYDVKM. The junction had 0 bases not matched to a gene; V was cut back by 4 bases and J by 0 bases. In the authors' workflow: Filtering was not the same, since immunoSEQ gave junction-only sequences without quality scores. Using immunoSEQ multiplex PCR, the repertoire was profiled, and TCRdb retains in-frame clones only, with some absent. V, J and clone size are taken as reported in that table, and D and trimming were inferred from the DNA itself. The data contain around 1.1 million clones, about four fifths of them singletons.

This clonotype originated in a man younger than 35 in good health. Some clones in this sample may be carry-over from other donors' samples. This chain joins TRBV28 and TRBJ2-4; 7 bases are a match to TRBD2. What was sequenced was memory CD4+ T cells from PBMCs. Noted subset: CD45RA-negative fraction. The CDR3: CASSSGGAKNIQYF. Written as DNA, the CDR3 is TGTGCCAGCAGTTCGGGGGGAGCCAAAAACATTCAGTACTTC.